These 3 T cell receptor beta chains originate from one sample sequenced in a study of technical replicates of blood from a few donors. Sequenced by immunoSEQ multiplex PCR; TCRdb stores in-frame clones only, minus some. The table lists 80,000 to 95,000 clones, about 94% of them singletons. Sequencing input: T cells isolated from PBMCs. The receptor source for this set is a human donor in good health.

This chain links TRBV2 with TRBJ2-1, with D perhaps TRBD2 (6 bases). CDR1 is SNHLY and CDR2 is FYNNEI in the germline V gene. The germline V and J ends were trimmed by 9 bases and 9 bases, with 24 bases remaining between them. The CDR3 runs 15 residues. DNA of the CDR3: TGTGCCAGTTCGAACAGGAGGGCTAGGGTGAGTGAGCAGTTCTTC. It translates to CASSNRRARVSEQFF.

The rearrangement joins TRBV28 to TRBJ1-3, with 7 bases identical to TRBD1. Germline V lookup: CDR1 MDHEN, CDR2 SYDVKM. The CDR3 consists of 16 residues. V dropped 4 bases and J dropped 0; count of bases not matched to a gene: 6. The CDR3 reads CASSSGQASSGNTIYF. In DNA, the CDR3 is TGTGCCAGCAGTTCTGGACAGGCGAGCTCTGGAAACACCATATATTTT.

This clone was seen once. The rearrangement joins TRBV5-8 to TRBJ1-5; D perhaps matches TRBD1 (6 bases). V gave up 4 bases and J gave up 5 bases, with 10 bases separating them. This CDR3 has 13 amino acids. CDR1 and CDR2 from the germline V gene are SGHTS and YDEGEE. CDR3 sequence (DNA): TGTGCCAGCAGCGTATCAGGGGATCAGCCCCAGCATTTT. It codes for CASSVSGDQPQHF.